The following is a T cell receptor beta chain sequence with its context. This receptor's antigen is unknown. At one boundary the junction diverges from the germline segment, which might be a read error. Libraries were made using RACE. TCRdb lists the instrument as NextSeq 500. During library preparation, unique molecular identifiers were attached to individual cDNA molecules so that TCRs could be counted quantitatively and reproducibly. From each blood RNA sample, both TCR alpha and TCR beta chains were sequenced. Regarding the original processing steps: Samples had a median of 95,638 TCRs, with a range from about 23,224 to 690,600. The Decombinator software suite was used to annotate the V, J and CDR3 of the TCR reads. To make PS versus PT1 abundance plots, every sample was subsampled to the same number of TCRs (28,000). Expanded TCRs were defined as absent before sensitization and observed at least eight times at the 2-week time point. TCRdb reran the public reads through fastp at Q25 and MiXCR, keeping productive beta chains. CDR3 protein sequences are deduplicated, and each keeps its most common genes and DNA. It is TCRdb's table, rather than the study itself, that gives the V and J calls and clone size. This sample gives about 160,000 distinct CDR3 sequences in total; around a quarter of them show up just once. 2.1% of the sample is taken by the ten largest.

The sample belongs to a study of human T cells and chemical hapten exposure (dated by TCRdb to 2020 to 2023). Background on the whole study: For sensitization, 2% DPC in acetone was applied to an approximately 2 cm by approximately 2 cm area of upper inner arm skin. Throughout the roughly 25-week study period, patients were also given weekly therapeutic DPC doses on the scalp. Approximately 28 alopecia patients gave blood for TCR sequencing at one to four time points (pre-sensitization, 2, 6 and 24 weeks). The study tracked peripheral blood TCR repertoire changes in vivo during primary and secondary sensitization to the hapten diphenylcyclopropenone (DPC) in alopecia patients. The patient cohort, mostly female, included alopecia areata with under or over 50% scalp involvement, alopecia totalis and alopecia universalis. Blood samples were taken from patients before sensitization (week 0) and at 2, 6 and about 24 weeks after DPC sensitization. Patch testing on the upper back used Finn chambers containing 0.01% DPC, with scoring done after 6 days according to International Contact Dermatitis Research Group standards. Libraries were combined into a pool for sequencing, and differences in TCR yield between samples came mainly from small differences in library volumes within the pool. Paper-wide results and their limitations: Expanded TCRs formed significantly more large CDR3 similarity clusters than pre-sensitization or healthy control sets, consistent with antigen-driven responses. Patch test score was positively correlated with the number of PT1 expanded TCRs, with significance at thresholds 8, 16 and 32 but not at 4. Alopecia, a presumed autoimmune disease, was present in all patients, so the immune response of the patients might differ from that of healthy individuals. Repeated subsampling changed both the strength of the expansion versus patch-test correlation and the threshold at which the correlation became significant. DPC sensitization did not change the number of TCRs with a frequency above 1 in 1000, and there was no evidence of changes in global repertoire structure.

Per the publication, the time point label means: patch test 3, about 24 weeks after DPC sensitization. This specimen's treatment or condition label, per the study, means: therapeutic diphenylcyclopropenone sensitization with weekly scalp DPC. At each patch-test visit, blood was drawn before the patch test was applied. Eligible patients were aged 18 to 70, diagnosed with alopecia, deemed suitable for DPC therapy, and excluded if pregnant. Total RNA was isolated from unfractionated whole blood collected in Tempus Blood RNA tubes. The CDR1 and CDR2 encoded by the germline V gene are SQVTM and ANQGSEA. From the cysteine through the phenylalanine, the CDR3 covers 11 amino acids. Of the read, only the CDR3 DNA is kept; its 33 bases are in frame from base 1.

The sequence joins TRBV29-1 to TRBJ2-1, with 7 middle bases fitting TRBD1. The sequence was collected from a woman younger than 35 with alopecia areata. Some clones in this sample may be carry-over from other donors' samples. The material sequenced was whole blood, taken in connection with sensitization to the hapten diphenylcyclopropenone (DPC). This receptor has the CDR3 CSAEGGHERFF. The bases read TGCAGCGCCGAAGGGGGCCATGAGCGGTTCTTC.